The sequence of this T cell receptor beta chain was determined in a study of tumor and adjacent non-tumor tissue in lung cancer. The study, taken as a whole, reports: TCR diversity was significantly greater in tumor than normal lung tissue. Normal lung showed higher cumulative top 100 clone frequency than tumor.

This sample's RNA came from whole unsorted tissue. Germline V lookup: CDR1 MNHNS, CDR2 SASEGT. CDR3 length: 13 residues. A modified ARM-PCR protocol with three rounds of nested PCR amplified TCRbeta. MiXCR, applied by TCRdb to the multiplex PCR reads, yields one record per CDR3 protein. Of about 75,000 distinct CDR3 sequences listed, around four fifths are singletons. Comment on this clonotype: Its antigen is undetermined. One end of the junction varies from germline; a read error may be responsible.

This receptor was obtained from a woman in her forties or fifties with non-small cell lung cancer. Sequenced sample: lung tumor tissue. The V gene is TRBV6-1, the J gene TRBJ1-2; a weak D match, TRBD1 (5 bases). CDR3 nucleotides: TGTGCCAGTCAGGGAGGGGTTAACTGTGGCCACACCTTC. This encodes CASQGGVNCGHTF.